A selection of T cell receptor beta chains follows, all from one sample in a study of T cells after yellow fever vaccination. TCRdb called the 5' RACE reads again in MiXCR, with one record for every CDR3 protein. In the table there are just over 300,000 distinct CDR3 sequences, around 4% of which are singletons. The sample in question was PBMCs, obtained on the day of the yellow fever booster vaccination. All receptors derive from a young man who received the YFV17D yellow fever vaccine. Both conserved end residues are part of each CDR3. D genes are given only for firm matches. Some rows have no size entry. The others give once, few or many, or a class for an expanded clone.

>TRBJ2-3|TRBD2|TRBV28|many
TGTGCCAGCAGTTTTCTTCGGGGGGGCATAGATACGCAGTATTTT
CASSFLRGGIDTQYF
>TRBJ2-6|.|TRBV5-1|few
TGCGCCAGCAGCTTGGTGTTTTCTGGGGCCAACGTCCTGACTTTC
CASSLVFSGANVLTF
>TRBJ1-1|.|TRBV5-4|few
TGTGCCAGCAGCTTGGTCGTTGGGAGCACTGAAGCTTTCTTT
CASSLVVGSTEAFF
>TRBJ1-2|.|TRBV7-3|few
TGTGCCAGCAGCTTAACGGGCGGCAGGAGCGGGTATGGCTACACCTTC
CASSLTGGRSGYGYTF
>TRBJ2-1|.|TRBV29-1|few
TGCAGCGTCGTGAAGACCGGGGGAATCAGCTCCTACAATGAGCAGTTCTTC
CSVVKTGGISSYNEQFF
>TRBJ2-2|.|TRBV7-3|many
TGTGCCACCCGGGCCCTAGAGAACACCGGGGAGCTGTTTTTT
CATRALENTGELFF
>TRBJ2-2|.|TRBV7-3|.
TGTGCCAGCAGCGCCCTGGGGGACCCCTCCGCCGGGGAGCTGTTTTTT
CASSALGDPSAGELFF
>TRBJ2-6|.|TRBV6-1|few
TGTGCCAGCAGGCGGGCGGAGACGCTCTCTGGGGCCAACGTCCTGACTTTC
CASRRAETLSGANVLTF
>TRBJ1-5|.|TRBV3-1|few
TGTGCCAGCAGCCATGGACAGACCAATCAGCCCCAGCATTTT
CASSHGQTNQPQHF
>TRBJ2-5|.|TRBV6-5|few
TGTGCCAGCAGTCCGTCTTCTGGGACCCAGTACTTC
CASSPSSGTQYF
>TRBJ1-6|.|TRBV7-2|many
TGTGCCAGCAGCTTAGTGGGACGCTACTATAATTCACCCCTCCACTTT
CASSLVGRYYNSPLHF
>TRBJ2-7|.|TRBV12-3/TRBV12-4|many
TGTGCCAGCAGGGACGGGGGAAGCTCCTACGAGCAGTACTTC
CASRDGGSSYEQYF
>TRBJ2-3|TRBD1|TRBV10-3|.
TGTGCCATCAGTGAGCAGGGGGCGGATACGCAGTATTTT
CAISEQGADTQYF
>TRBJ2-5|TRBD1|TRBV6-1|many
TGTGCCAGCAGGACCGGGACAGGGTTAGTTGGGACCCAGTACTTC
CASRTGTGLVGTQYF
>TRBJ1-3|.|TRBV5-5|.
TGTGCCAGCAGCGGAAATCGAGACAGACCTGGAAACACCATATATTTT
CASSGNRDRPGNTIYF
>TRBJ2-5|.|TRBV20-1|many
TGCAGTGCTAGAGTGGCTAGCGAGGCGACCCAGTACTTC
CSARVASEATQYF